Listed here are 24 T cell receptor beta chains from one sample, sequenced in a study of T cells in narcolepsy. Profiled with immunoSEQ multiplex PCR; TCRdb holds only in-frame clones, not every one. The sample holds some 25,000 clones; 75% to 90% are singletons and the top ten take under 1.5%. Sequenced: CD45RA- memory CD4+ T cells from PBMCs. The receptors were gathered from a human donor with narcolepsy.

In DNA, the CDR3 is TGTGCCAGCAGCTTAGGAGGCACAGGCTCTGGAAACACCATATATTTT. Amino acid sequence: CASSLGGTGSGNTIYF. The rearrangement joins TRBV11-3 to TRBJ1-3; D may be TRBD1 (5 bases). Germline V CDR1 and CDR2: SGHNT, YENEEA. The CDR3 has 16 residues. Deletions cut 1 base from V and 0 bases from J, with 10 bases between.

The chain carries TRBV5-6 and TRBJ1-1; D is perhaps TRBD1 (5 bases). The V gene's germline CDR1 is SGHDT and CDR2 YYEEEE. V lost 0 bases and J 5 bases, leaving 11 bases between the germline ends. The CDR3 runs to 14 residues. CDR3 sequence: CASSLGPRGTEAFF. The DNA of the CDR3 is TGTGCCAGCAGCTTGGGGCCCCGGGGGACTGAAGCTTTCTTT.

The chain combines TRBV6-4 with TRBJ2-1; TRBD2 aligns across 12 bases. Germline CDR1 and CDR2: MRHNA and SNTAGT. This CDR3 region has 15 residues. Trimming cost V 0 bases and J 6 bases; bases outside gene matches: 0. CDR3 region: CASSDSTSGSNEQFF. CDR3 bases: TGTGCCAGCAGTGACTCGACTAGCGGGAGCAATGAGCAGTTCTTC.

This rearrangement joins TRBV5-1 to TRBJ2-1; 10 nucleotides match TRBD2. The CDR3 is 17 amino acids. V lost 5 bases to trimming and J lost 5 bases; unmatched junction nucleotides: 13. Germline V gives CDR1 SGHRS, CDR2 YFSETQ. CDR3 loop: CASSWALGLAKNNEQFF. The CDR3 coding sequence is TGCGCCAGCAGTTGGGCATTGGGACTAGCGAAAAACAATGAGCAGTTCTTC.

This clone was recorded once. This chain connects TRBV19 to TRBJ1-1; D possibly corresponds to TRBD1 (6 bases). The V and J ends lost 5 bases and 1 base respectively, with 11 bases between them. The CDR3 is 14 amino acids. Germline V CDR1 and CDR2: LNHDA, SQIVND (reference sequence). The CDR3 reads CASSLHRENTEAFF. The CDR3 nucleotides read TGTGCCAGTAGTCTACACAGGGAGAACACTGAAGCTTTCTTT.

The gene calls are TRBV18 and TRBJ2-7; weak D call: TRBD1 (6 bases). Looked up from germline, CDR1 is KGHSH and CDR2 is LQKENI. CDR3 length: 14 amino acids. Trimming took 0 bases from V and 6 from J, leaving 12 bases between them. The CDR3 spells CASSPPLLGGEQYF. The CDR3 DNA sequence: TGTGCCAGCTCACCACCGCTTTTAGGGGGCGAGCAGTACTTC. Drawing the rest from reference TRBV18 and TRBJ2-7, the complete variable domain is NAGVMQNPRHLVRRRGQEARLRCSPMKGHSHVYWYRQLPEEGLKFMVYLQKENIIDESGMPKERFSAEFPKEGPSILRIQQVVRGDSAAYFCASSPPLLGGEQYFGPGTRLTVT.

The rearrangement joins TRBV5-8 to TRBJ2-3; D is possibly TRBD2 (6 bases). From germline, CDR1 is SGHTS and CDR2 YDEGEE. V shed 0 bases and J shed 2 bases, with 13 bases lying between them. CDR3 length equals 16 residues. The CDR3 reads CASSLGRGALTDTQYF. The CDR3, as DNA: TGTGCCAGCAGCTTGGGGCGGGGAGCCCTCACAGATACGCAGTATTTT.

The chain links TRBV28 to TRBJ1-2, with 7 positions matching TRBD1. This CDR3 is 14 amino acids long. CDR1 is MDHEN, CDR2 SYDVKM, per germline. J gave up 1 base and V 7 bases, and 6 bases lay outside the gene matches. In DNA form, the CDR3 reads TGTGCCAGCACAAGACAGGGTTATAACTATGGCTACACCTTC. Residues: CASTRQGYNYGYTF.

The rearrangement links TRBV9 to TRBJ2-1, with TRBD2 identical over 12 bases. The J segment lost 7 bases and the V segment lost 0 bases, leaving 2 bases of the junction unmatched. There are 15 residues in the CDR3. The germline CDR1 and CDR2 sequences are SGDLS and YYNGEE. The CDR3 nucleotides are TGTGCCAGCAGCGTAGGGACTAGCGGGAAGAATGAGCAGTTCTTC. Encoded protein: CASSVGTSGKNEQFF.

The chain joins TRBV18 to TRBJ1-5, with TRBD1 matching over 8 bases. With 3 bases clipped from V and 3 bases from J, the junction kept 10 bases outside the gene matches. This CDR3 is 17 amino acids long. Germline V gene lookup returns CDR1 KGHSH and CDR2 LQKENI. DNA of the CDR3: TGTGCCAGCTCACCGGGTGAGGACAGGGCCTCCAATCAGCCCCAGCATTTT. It specifies CASSPGEDRASNQPQHF.

This clone appeared once. The chain combines TRBV30 with TRBJ1-1, with TRBD1 matching over 10 bases. This CDR3 is 13 amino acids long. The V gene end was trimmed by 6 bases and the J gene end by 7 bases; junction bases not matched to a gene: 8. Germline assignment: CDR1 GTSNPN and CDR2 SVGIG (reference sequence). CDR3 sequence (DNA): TGTGCCTGCCCCGGGACAGGGGTAATTGAAGCTTTCTTT. Translated, it gives CACPGTGVIEAFF.

This chain links TRBV4-1 with TRBJ2-7; 11 bases fit TRBD1. The length of the CDR3 is 15 residues. V dropped 2 bases and J dropped 3; count of bases not matched to a gene: 3. Germline values: CDR1 MGHRA, CDR2 YSYEKL. The CDR3 bases are TGCGCCAGCAGCCAACCCGGGACAGGGGGCTACGAGCAGTACTTC. It translates to CASSQPGTGGYEQYF.

The rearrangement uses TRBV11-1 and TRBJ2-3, with 7 bases fitting TRBD1. This CDR3 contains 17 residues. V shed 4 bases and J 4 bases; nucleotides not matched to a gene: 14. The germline V gene has CDR1 SGHAT and CDR2 FQDESV (reference sequence). DNA of the CDR3: TGTGCCAGCAGCTCCGCCCCAGGGGGACACGGAGCAGATACGCAGTATTTT. This sequence encodes CASSSAPGGHGADTQYF.

The rearrangement links TRBV28 to TRBJ2-7; 9 nucleotides agree with TRBD2. Germline V lookup: CDR1 MDHEN, CDR2 SYDVKM. The CDR3 covers 17 residues. Losses at the gene ends were 6 bases for V and 0 bases for J; bases not matched to a gene: 12. CDR3 residues: CASSPQGAGGPSYEQYF. In nucleotides, the CDR3 is TGTGCCAGCAGCCCGCAAGGAGCGGGAGGCCCCTCCTACGAGCAGTACTTC.

The chain couples TRBV9 to TRBJ2-5, with TRBD2 matching over 11 bases. Germline trimming cut 4 bases from V and 7 bases from J; bases unmatched to any gene: 18. There are 18 residues in the CDR3. Germline loops: CDR1 SGDLS, CDR2 YYNGEE. CDR3 sequence reads: CASSPSFLAGGSILTQYF. CDR3 coding DNA: TGTGCCAGCAGCCCCAGTTTCCTAGCGGGAGGTTCAATTTTGACCCAGTACTTC. The whole variable domain, remainder taken from reference TRBV9 and TRBJ2-5, is DSGVTQTPKHLITATGQRVTLRCSPRSGDLSVYWYQQSLDQGLQFLIQYYNGEERAKGNILERFSAQQFPDLHSELNLSSLELGDSALYFCASSPSFLAGGSILTQYFGPGTRLLVL.

The chain carries TRBV5-1 and TRBJ1-1; the match to TRBD1 covers 9 bases. The CDR3 has 16 residues. The J segment lost 10 bases and the V segment lost 0 bases, leaving 13 bases of the junction unmatched. The germline V gene has CDR1 SGHRS and CDR2 YFSETQ. The CDR3 reads CASSLEWGQGRSIAFF. CDR3 bases: TGCGCCAGCAGCTTGGAGTGGGGACAGGGACGATCAATAGCTTTCTTT.

This clone has just a few counts. The chain couples TRBV7-2 to TRBJ2-4; 7 nucleotides align to TRBD2. The CDR3 contains 17 residues. Germline V gives CDR1 SGHTA, CDR2 FQGNSA. V lost 2 bases to trimming and J lost 4 bases; unmatched junction nucleotides: 11. This chain's CDR3 is CASSLIPGLPIKNIQYF. In DNA, the CDR3 is TGTGCCAGCAGCTTAATACCGGGACTACCGATAAAAAACATTCAGTACTTC.

The chain combines TRBV1 with TRBJ1-4; TRBD1 was called by the table and not checked on the DNA. TRBV1 is a pseudogene locus. The length of the CDR3 is 17 residues. The CDR3 sequence: CTSNADRYRGKGEKLFF. The CDR3 DNA sequence: TGCACCAGCAACGCAGACCGTTACAGGGGAAAAGGTGAAAAACTGTTTTTT.

The chain uses TRBV9 and TRBJ2-3, with a possible D match to TRBD2 (5 bases). Trimming shortened V by 4 bases and J by 0 bases, and 12 bases separated the two germline ends. The germline V gene has CDR1 SGDLS and CDR2 YYNGEE. The CDR3 spans 15 residues. The CDR3 loop is CASSSLDPSTDTQYF. CDR3 DNA: TGTGCCAGCAGCTCACTAGATCCTAGCACAGATACGCAGTATTTT.

This sequence joins TRBV30 and TRBJ1-2; D unclear. Germline CDR1 is GTSNPN and CDR2 is SVGIG (reference sequence). This CDR3 spans 15 amino acids. V lost 0 bases, J lost 3 bases, and 14 bases lay in between. DNA of the CDR3: TGTGCCTGGAGTGTTGGTCGTGACTGGGACTATGGCTACACCTTC. This encodes CAWSVGRDWDYGYTF.

The rearrangement links TRBV30 to TRBJ1-1; 8 bases map to TRBD1. CDR1 GTSNPN and CDR2 SVGIG come from the germline V gene (reference sequence). The CDR3 covers 12 residues. V trimming: 5 bases; J trimming: 4 bases; junction bases outside the gene matches: 3. The CDR3 DNA follows: TGTGCCTGGGAAACAGGGGGCACTGAAGCTTTCTTT. Amino acid sequence: CAWETGGTEAFF.

This clone was recorded a few times. The chain couples TRBV7-9 to TRBJ2-2; TRBD2 aligns across 13 bases. This CDR3 comprises 16 residues. Germline V lookup: CDR1 SEHNR, CDR2 FQNEAQ (reference sequence). The V and J ends lost 6 bases and 4 bases, in that order; junction bases with no gene match: 5. The CDR3, as DNA: TGTGCCAGCAGGACTAGCGGGAGGCCGGGCACCGGGGAGCTGTTTTTT. The encoded protein is CASRTSGRPGTGELFF.

The CDR3 DNA reads TGTGCCAGCAGTAGGGACAGGGGGTATGAAAAACTGTTTTTT. This encodes CASSRDRGYEKLFF. The chain joins TRBV2 to TRBJ1-4; 11 bases align to TRBD1. V trimming: 5 bases; J trimming: 6 bases; junction bases outside the gene matches: 2. This CDR3 comprises 14 residues. Germline loops: CDR1 SNHLY, CDR2 FYNNEI. The complete variable domain, with remaining parts taken from reference TRBV2 and TRBJ1-4, reads EPEVTQTPSHQVTQMGQEVILRCVPISNHLYFYWYRQILGQKVEFLVSFYNNEISEKSEIFDDQFSVERPDGSNFTLKIRSTKLEDSAMYFCASSRDRGYEKLFFGSGTQLSVL.

The chain has TRBV10-3 and TRBJ1-1; 9 nucleotides line up with TRBD1. Looked up from germline, CDR1 is ENHRY and CDR2 is SYGVKD. The CDR3 is made up of 14 amino acids. V shed 9 bases and J 7 bases; nucleotides not matched to a gene: 12. In nucleotides, the CDR3 is TGTGCCATTGCCCGCGGACAGGGGTTGATTGAAGCTTTCTTT. Residues: CAIARGQGLIEAFF.